This T cell receptor (beta chain) was found in a study of shared clonotypes between healthy human individuals. Data came from immunoSEQ multiplex PCR; TCRdb stores just in-frame clones and leaves some out. Of over a million clones in the sample, 65% to 75% were seen once. Between the trimmed V and J ends, which lost 4 bases and 7 bases, there was a span of 17 bases. CDR1 is MNHNS and CDR2 is SASEGT in the germline V gene. This CDR3 is built from 15 residues. In regard to this clone: Its antigen is still unknown.

Study outcomes and limitations: The study generally estimated greater richness for naive than memory subsets.

Sequencing was carried out using memory CD4+ T cells sorted from blood. Subset given: CD45RA-negative fraction. The chain couples TRBV6-1 to TRBJ1-5, with D perhaps matching TRBD1 (5 bases). The TCR sequence derives from a man younger than 35 in good health. The CDR3 coding sequence is TGTGCCAGCAGTGTATTGGGTCAGGGTGACCAGCCCCAGCATTTT. It codes for CASSVLGQGDQPQHF.